This T cell receptor (beta chain) comes out of a study of blood T cell repertoires in COVID-19 (dated by TCRdb to 2019 to 2021). With respect to the entire study: Collaborator samples came from the United States, Italy and Spain and covered acute and convalescent phases of COVID-19. The repertoires were made available in a free public database intended to serve as a resource for research on the immune response to SARS-CoV-2. The material from the prospective study consisted of cDNA or gDNA derived from T cells, B-cell-depleted T cells, or PBMCs. Where HLA class I and class II types were available, the types were taken from metadata supplied by the sample provider, not from assay-based typing. The dataset comprised deeply sampled blood TCRbeta repertoires from subjects exposed to, actively infected with, or recovered from COVID-19. The samples were drawn from the first 160 participants of the ongoing ImmuneRACE study and from 1,254 subjects provided by 6 global collaborators. A de-identified subject ID, COVID-19 status, age in years and sex were almost always included in the sample metadata. Findings and caveats that apply to the study as a whole: The amount of clinical and demographic metadata varied by source and participant and was provided uncurated.

TCRbeta CDR3 regions were amplified from genomic DNA using the immunoSEQ Assay, a bias-controlled multiplex PCR. The authors processed their data as follows. The number of nucleated cells in each sample was estimated by amplification of reference gene primers within the assay. To quantify the absolute abundance of each unique TCRbeta CDR3 rearrangement, sequence reads were collapsed and filtered. For each sample, productive Simpson clonality was calculated as the square root of Simpson's diversity index over productive rearrangements. TCRdb limited this immuneACCESS table to in-frame rearrangements with V and J called. A share of clones is missing; checked studies link under half to unresolved V genes, and the rest is unexplained. That table furnishes V, J and clone size, whereas the DNA furnished D and trimming. The table for this sample lists over 100,000 clones; over 60% of them were counted only once. The top ten constitute 1.5% to 2% of the sample.

A remark on this clone: The clone's antigen remains unknown. A junction end diverges from the germline sequence, so it may reflect a read error.

Each collaborating institution followed its own protocols to collect whole blood in K2EDTA tubes. Collaborator samples were shipped for TCRbeta analysis as frozen whole blood, isolated PBMCs, or DNA extracted from either sample type. The clonotype was recovered from a woman in her seventies with acute or convalescent COVID-19. Sequences were obtained from peripheral blood.

At the DNA level, the sequence is TGTGCCAGCAGCTACTCCCAGGTTCAAGAGACCCAGTACTTC. Its amino acids are CASSYSQVQETQYF. The V gene is TRBV6-5 and the J gene is TRBJ2-5; there is no confident call for the D gene. The CDR3 measures 14 amino acids from cysteine to phenylalanine. Kept here is only the CDR3 DNA, which spans 42 bases and is read in frame from base 1. From the germline V gene, CDR1 is MNHEY and CDR2 is SVGAGI.